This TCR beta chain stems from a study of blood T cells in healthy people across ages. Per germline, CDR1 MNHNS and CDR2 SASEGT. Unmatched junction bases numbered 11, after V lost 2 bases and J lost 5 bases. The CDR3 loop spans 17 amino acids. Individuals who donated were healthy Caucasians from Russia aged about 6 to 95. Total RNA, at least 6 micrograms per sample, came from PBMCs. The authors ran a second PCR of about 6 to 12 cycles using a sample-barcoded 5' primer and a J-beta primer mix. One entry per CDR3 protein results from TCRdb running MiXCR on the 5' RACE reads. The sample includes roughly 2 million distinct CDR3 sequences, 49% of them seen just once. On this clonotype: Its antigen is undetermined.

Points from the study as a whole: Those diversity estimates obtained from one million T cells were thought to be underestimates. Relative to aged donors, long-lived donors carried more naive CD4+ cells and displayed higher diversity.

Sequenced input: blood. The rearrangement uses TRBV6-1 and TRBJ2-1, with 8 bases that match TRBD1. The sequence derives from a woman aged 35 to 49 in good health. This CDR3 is CASSEPTTGVLNNEQFF. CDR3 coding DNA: TGTGCCAGCAGTGAACCTACGACAGGGGTTTTGAACAATGAGCAGTTCTTC.